Below, 14 T cell receptor beta chains from the same sample are listed, as sequenced in a study of blood T cell repertoires in COVID-19. The data were produced by immunoSEQ multiplex PCR, yet TCRdb's version contains in-frame clones alone and is incomplete. The sample shows approximately 50,000 clones, about 85% of them seen only once. The sequencing input was peripheral blood. All receptors derive from a man aged 55 to 69 with acute or convalescent COVID-19.

The chain combines TRBV24-1 with TRBJ2-2, with 9 nucleotides matching TRBD2. The CDR3 has 15 residues. CDR1 KGHDR and CDR2 SFDVKD come from the germline V gene. Losses at the gene ends were 7 bases for V and 5 bases for J; bases not matched to a gene: 7. The DNA of the CDR3 is TGTGCCACCAGCTTAGCGGGAGTACGGACCGGGGAGCTGTTTTTT. Translation gives CATSLAGVRTGELFF.

The chain combines TRBV6-5 with TRBJ2-1, with D maybe TRBD2 (5 bases). Deletions cut 4 bases from V and 12 bases from J, with 16 bases between. The germline CDR1 and CDR2 sequences are MNHEY and SVGAGI. The CDR3 extends over 13 amino acids. CDR3 DNA: TGTGCCAGCAGTTCGGTCCTACGGGGTGGGCAGTTCTTC. Its translation is CASSSVLRGGQFF.

The chain has TRBV5-1 and TRBJ1-3, with TRBD1 matching over 10 bases. V lost 4 bases, J lost 3 bases, and 4 bases stayed unmatched. Germline V lookup: CDR1 SGHRS, CDR2 YFSETQ. The CDR3 spans 15 residues. This CDR3 reads CASSQTGGIGNTIYF. CDR3 nucleotides: TGCGCCAGCAGCCAGACAGGGGGCATTGGAAACACCATATATTTT.

J is TRBJ2-1 and V is TRBV28; D is possibly TRBD1 (5 bases). Trimming shortened V by 2 bases and J by 7 bases, and 15 bases separated the two germline ends. CDR3 size: 15 residues. The germline V gene has CDR1 MDHEN and CDR2 SYDVKM. The CDR3 DNA follows: TGTGCCAGCAGTTTAATCCGCGGAAGGGGAAATGAGCAGTTCTTC. Its protein is CASSLIRGRGNEQFF.

The V gene is TRBV7-8, the J gene TRBJ1-4, with TRBD1 as a possible D gene (5 bases). Trimming stripped 7 bases from V and 3 bases from J, with 15 bases between. CDR1 and CDR2 (germline): SGHVS, FQNEAQ. There are 15 residues in the CDR3. The CDR3 here is CASTLGRGPNEKLFF. For the CDR3, the DNA is TGTGCCAGCACTCTAGGGAGGGGCCCTAATGAAAAACTGTTTTTT. Using reference TRBV7-8 and TRBJ1-4 for the parts outside the CDR3, the full variable domain is GAGVSQSPRYKVAKRGQDVALRCDPISGHVSLFWYQQALGQGPEFLTYFQNEAQLDKSGLPSDRFFAERPEGSVSTLKIQRTQQEDSAVYLCASTLGRGPNEKLFFGSGTQLSVL.

This clone occurred once. The rearrangement uses TRBV5-1 and TRBJ2-7; D remains unclear. The CDR3 is made up of 12 amino acids. Germline V gene lookup returns CDR1 SGHRS and CDR2 YFSETQ. With 4 bases removed from V and 5 bases from J, the gap between germline ends came to 10 bases. Here the CDR3 DNA reads TGCGCCAGCAGCCCGGAGTCAGACGAGCAGTACTTC. Translation: CASSPESDEQYF.

The J gene is TRBJ2-7, the V gene TRBV28; D is perhaps TRBD2 (6 bases). V dropped 7 bases and J dropped 2 bases, with 15 bases sitting between them. Germline CDR1 and CDR2: MDHEN and SYDVKM. The CDR3 runs 14 residues. The chain's CDR3 is CASTTGREAYEQYF. As DNA, the CDR3 is TGTGCCAGCACAACGGGGCGGGAAGCCTACGAGCAGTACTTC.

The chain is built from TRBV5-4 and TRBJ2-3; 13 nucleotides agree with TRBD2. V lost 2 bases, J lost 4 bases, and 10 bases stayed unmatched. The CDR3 has 18 amino acids. The V gene's germline CDR1 is SGHNT and CDR2 YYREEE (reference sequence). CDR3 residues: CASSFTPGTSGIADTQYF. The CDR3 DNA is TGTGCCAGCAGCTTTACTCCCGGGACTAGCGGGATTGCAGATACGCAGTATTTT.

The chain joins TRBV27 to TRBJ2-5; 8 bases line up with TRBD1. Losses at the gene ends were 4 bases for V and 5 bases for J; bases not matched to a gene: 15. The CDR3 loop spans 17 amino acids. Germline V lookup: CDR1 MNHEY, CDR2 SMNVEV (reference sequence). This chain's CDR3 is CASSYRGSGVATETQYF. In nucleotides, the CDR3 is TGTGCCAGCAGTTACAGGGGGTCGGGGGTCGCGACGGAGACCCAGTACTTC.

The chain has TRBV5-4 and TRBJ1-2, with TRBD1 identical over 7 bases. Germline CDR1 reads SGHNT; CDR2 reads YYREEE (reference sequence). The V gene end was trimmed by 4 bases and the J gene end by 4 bases; junction bases not matched to a gene: 7. The CDR3 totals 14 residues. The CDR3 loop reads CASSVQGLGYGYTF. CDR3 in DNA: TGTGCCAGCAGCGTACAGGGGCTCGGCTATGGCTACACCTTC.

The rearrangement joins TRBV10-2 to TRBJ1-1; D is undetermined. V was pared by 3 bases and J by 3 bases, with 14 bases between. CDR1 and CDR2 (germline): WSHSY, SAAADI. CDR3 size: 15 residues. The DNA for the CDR3 is TGCGCCAGCAGTGACGGGAGGTTGGGTTACACTGAAGCTTTCTTT. As protein: CASSDGRLGYTEAFF.

The CDR3 protein is CASSPRLAGQETQYF. The CDR3 DNA sequence: TGTGCCAGTAGTCCTCGACTAGCGGGACAAGAGACCCAGTACTTC. This chain uses TRBV19 with TRBJ2-5; 11 nucleotides line up with TRBD2. The V gene end was trimmed by 5 bases and the J gene end by 2 bases; junction bases not matched to a gene: 4. The CDR3 sequence is 15 residues long. CDR1 is LNHDA and CDR2 is SQIVND in the germline V gene (reference sequence).

The genes are TRBV4-2 and TRBJ2-5, with 7 positions matching TRBD2. From germline, CDR1 is LGHNA and CDR2 YNFKEQ. This CDR3 spans 13 amino acids. The trim removed 0 bases at V and 5 bases at J, leaving 0 bases unmatched. CDR3 nucleotide sequence: TGTGCCAGCAGCCAAGACGGGGGGGAGACCCAGTACTTC. The encoded protein is CASSQDGGETQYF.

The V gene is TRBV11-3, the J gene TRBJ2-1; possible D gene TRBD2, 6 bases. V lost 1 base to trimming and J lost 0 bases, with 10 bases between them. Germline CDR1 SGHNT, CDR2 YENEEA. CDR3 length: 16 amino acids. The CDR3 coding sequence is TGTGCCAGCAGCTTAGGTGGGGGGAGCTCCTACAATGAGCAGTTCTTC. This sequence encodes CASSLGGGSSYNEQFF.